Below, 15 T cell receptor beta chains from the same sample are listed, as sequenced in a study of graft-versus-host responses after intestinal transplantation. The data were produced by immunoSEQ multiplex PCR, yet TCRdb's version contains in-frame clones alone and is incomplete. The sample gives around 15,000 clones, about 87% of which show up once; about 6.3% is in the top ten. Material: PBMCs, obtained roughly 110 days after intestinal transplant. The receptors derive from a human patient who received an intestinal transplant, so some T cells may come from the graft donor.

The J gene is TRBJ2-7, the V gene TRBV5-6, with TRBD2 identical over 11 bases. V was pared by 3 bases and J by 2 bases, with 7 bases of the junction left unmatched. This CDR3 contains 16 residues. CDR1 is SGHDT, CDR2 YYEEEE, per germline. CDR3: CASSYGLAGYAYEQYF. CDR3 DNA: TGTGCCAGCAGCTATGGACTAGCGGGTTACGCCTACGAGCAGTACTTC.

The rearrangement uses TRBV6-1 and TRBJ2-3; D might be TRBD1 or TRBD2, each matching 5 bases. CDR1 is MNHNS and CDR2 is SASEGT in the germline V gene. The V end lost 3 bases, the J end lost 1 base, and 17 bases lay between the germline ends. The CDR3 is 17 amino acids. The DNA of the CDR3 is TGTGCCAGCAGTGACGAGCCCTTGGGGGTTGGCACAGATACGCAGTATTTT. Its protein product is CASSDEPLGVGTDTQYF.

The rearrangement links TRBV7-9 to TRBJ1-1; D is unclear. Trimming cost V 4 bases and J 6 bases, with 18 bases left between them. CDR1 is SEHNR and CDR2 is FQNEAQ in the germline V gene (reference sequence). The length of the CDR3 is 15 residues. In nucleotides, the CDR3 is TGTGCCAGCAGCTCCCTCCCGGCAGGTGGCCCTGAAGCTTTCTTT. Its protein is CASSSLPAGGPEAFF. Together with reference TRBV7-9 and TRBJ1-1, the CDR3 gives the full variable domain: DTGVSQNPRHKITKRGQNVTFRCDPISEHNRLYWYRQTLGQGPEFLTYFQNEAQLEKSRLLSDRFSAERPKGSFSTLEIQRTEQGDSAMYLCASSSLPAGGPEAFFGQGTRLTVV.

The rearrangement uses TRBV28 and TRBJ1-2; D is ambiguous. Trimming took 4 bases from V and 4 from J, leaving 10 bases between them. Germline V gives CDR1 MDHEN, CDR2 SYDVKM. The CDR3 has 13 amino acids. CDR3 in amino acids: CASSSPPSYGYTF. The CDR3 bases are TGTGCCAGCAGTTCCCCACCCTCCTATGGCTACACCTTC.

V and J are TRBV6-1 and TRBJ2-7, with TRBD1 matching 11 bases. The CDR3 has 14 amino acids. The V and J ends lost 4 bases and 5 bases, in that order; junction bases with no gene match: 4. From germline, CDR1 is MNHNS and CDR2 SASEGT. The CDR3 DNA sequence: TGTGCCAGCAGTGGCCGGGACAGGGGGAACGAGCAGTACTTC. It is translated as CASSGRDRGNEQYF.

The J gene is TRBJ2-6, the V gene TRBV23-1, with D maybe TRBD1 (6 bases). TRBV23-1 qualifies as an ORF whose function is uncertain. The V gene lost 8 bases and the J gene lost 1 base, with 21 bases spanning the gap. There are 18 residues in the CDR3. CDR3 sequence (DNA): TGCGCCAGCGCCCCCCCGGGACATTTTAATTCTGGGGCCAACGTCCTGACTTTC. Its protein is CASAPPGHFNSGANVLTF.

This clone was picked up a small number of times. The chain is built from TRBV9 and TRBJ1-1; 7 bases align to TRBD1. V lost 0 bases to trimming and J lost 0 bases; unmatched junction nucleotides: 5. Per the germline V gene, CDR1 is SGDLS and CDR2 is YYNGEE. CDR3 length: 16 amino acids. The CDR3 bases are TGTGCCAGCAGCGTAGCGACGGGACAGATGAACACTGAAGCTTTCTTT. As protein: CASSVATGQMNTEAFF.

The V call is TRBV4-2, the J call TRBJ2-3; D is perhaps TRBD1 or TRBD2 (6 bases each). Germline V lookup: CDR1 LGHNA, CDR2 YNFKEQ. Trimming took off 1 base at V and 4 bases at J, with 15 bases between the two ends. The CDR3 is 16 residues long. DNA of the CDR3: TGTGCCAGCAGCCAAGTAGGGGGAGGAGTTGCAGATACGCAGTATTTT. Its protein product is CASSQVGGGVADTQYF.

This clone came up a few times. This chain joins TRBV11-3 and TRBJ2-3; TRBD2 matches at 11 bases. The junction had 8 bases not matched to a gene; V was cut back by 5 bases and J by 1 base. The CDR3 extends over 17 amino acids. CDR1 is SGHNT and CDR2 is YENEEA in the germline V gene. The CDR3 sequence is CASSVGGLAAGTDTQYF. The CDR3 bases are TGTGCCAGCAGCGTCGGGGGACTAGCGGCGGGCACAGATACGCAGTATTTT.

About this clone: The junction departs from the called germline gene at one end, perhaps through a read error. The rearrangement joins TRBV6-7 to TRBJ2-6; TRBD1 is a possible D gene (5 bases). TRBV6-7 is labeled an ORF, and its function is uncertain. This CDR3 comprises 18 residues. The DNA of the CDR3 is TGTGCCAGCAGTCTAGGGGTGCGTATTACAAAGTCGGGCCAACGTCCTGACTTC. Translated: CASSLGVRITKSGQRPDF.

This clone was detected a few times. The chain carries TRBV5-4 and TRBJ2-5; D unclear. This CDR3 has 13 residues. Trimming left V 0 bases short and J 1 base short, with 4 bases between. Germline CDR1 and CDR2: SGHNT and YYREEE (reference sequence). The CDR3 DNA reads TGTGCCAGCAGCTTGGGTGCCCAAGAGACCCAGTACTTC. It yields the protein CASSLGAQETQYF.

This chain connects TRBV7-9 to TRBJ1-1; unclear D gene. Trimming took off 5 bases at V and 0 bases at J, with 13 bases between the two ends. CDR1 and CDR2 from the germline V gene are SEHNR and FQNEAQ (reference sequence). CDR3 length: 15 residues. The CDR3 region has the DNA TGTGCCAGCAGCCATCTTGGACTGATGAACACTGAAGCTTTCTTT. Its protein product is CASSHLGLMNTEAFF. Full variable domain (remainder filled in from reference TRBV7-9 and TRBJ1-1): DTGVSQNPRHKITKRGQNVTFRCDPISEHNRLYWYRQTLGQGPEFLTYFQNEAQLEKSRLLSDRFSAERPKGSFSTLEIQRTEQGDSAMYLCASSHLGLMNTEAFFGQGTRLTVV.

The chain has TRBV5-5 and TRBJ2-1, with TRBD1 matching over 8 bases. Trimming took 5 bases from V and 5 from J; bases not matched to a gene: 3. CDR1 SGHKS and CDR2 YYEKEE come from the germline V gene (reference sequence). The CDR3 is made up of 13 amino acids. Here the CDR3 reads CASSGQGNNEQFF. The CDR3 DNA follows: TGTGCCAGCAGTGGACAGGGAAACAATGAGCAGTTCTTC.

The CDR3 nucleotides are TGTGCCATCGGGATGAACACCGGGGAGCTGTTTTTT. It encodes CAIGMNTGELFF. The chain joins TRBV10-3 to TRBJ2-2, with D unresolved. Germline values: CDR1 ENHRY, CDR2 SYGVKD. The CDR3 sequence is 12 residues long. Deletions cut 8 bases from V and 1 base from J, with 5 bases between.

V and J are TRBV6-6 and TRBJ1-2; D ambiguous. The germline V and J ends were trimmed by 6 bases and 4 bases, with 9 bases remaining between them. In germline, CDR1 is MNHNY, CDR2 SVGAGI (reference sequence). There are 12 residues in the CDR3. The CDR3 reads CASSWGSYGYTF. In nucleotides, the CDR3 is TGTGCCAGCAGCTGGGGTTCCTATGGCTACACCTTC.